Listed below are T cell receptor beta chains from one sample, sequenced in a study of beta chain features in type 1 diabetes. Clones were sequenced by immunoSEQ multiplex PCR, and TCRdb holds only the in-frame ones, with some missing. The sample contains under 400,000 clones, roughly 15% of which appear only once. The sample was central memory CD4+ T cells from blood. The receptors shown here come from a man aged 30 to 45 in good health. The CDR3 runs from the conserved cysteine through the conserved F or W. D genes are given only for firm matches. Where a row states a size, it is once, few, many or the class of an expanded clone; other rows omit it.

NA	TRBV7-9	TRBJ2-3	NA	TGTGCCAGCTCCCTTGGGGGGCACTCGGGGGGAACGCAGTATTTT	CASSLGGHSGGTQYF
NA	TRBV19	TRBJ2-3	few	TGTGCCAGTAGTCAAGCTAGCGCGAGGGCAGATACGCAGTATTTT	CASSQASARADTQYF
TRBD1	TRBV9	TRBJ2-3	few	TGTGCCAGCAGCGCTCAGACAGGGTTTGCTACAGATACGCAGTATTTT	CASSAQTGFATDTQYF
NA	TRBV11-2	TRBJ2-1	few	TGTGCCAGCAGCTTTCGTAGGGGCTACAATGAGCAGTTCTTC	CASSFRRGYNEQFF
NA	TRBV11-3	TRBJ2-7	few	TGTGCCAGCAGCTTAATCGGACAGAACGAGCAGTACTTC	CASSLIGQNEQYF
NA	TRBV7-2	TRBJ2-7	few	TGTGCCAGCAGCTTAGTTGGGCCCGGATCCTACGAGCAGTACTTC	CASSLVGPGSYEQYF
TRBD1	TRBV5-1	TRBJ1-2	NA	TGCGCCAGCAGCTTGGCCCAGGGGGAGGCTGGCTACACCTTC	CASSLAQGEAGYTF
NA	TRBV20-1	TRBJ1-5	NA	TGCAGTGCCCTGGACGGACAGCCCCAGCATTTT	CSALDGQPQHF
NA	TRBV7-2	TRBJ2-5	NA	TGTGCCAGCAGCTTACAGGGGCAGAAGGCCACCCAGTACTTC	CASSLQGQKATQYF
NA	TRBV5-6	TRBJ1-2	NA	TGTGCCAGCACCCCTGGAAACTATGGCTACACCTTC	CASTPGNYGYTF
TRBD2	TRBV4-1	TRBJ2-2	NA	TGTGCCAGCAGCCCTAGCGGGCGGAACACCGGGGAGCTGTTTTTT	CASSPSGRNTGELFF
NA	TRBV6-4	TRBJ2-5	few	TGTGCCACCCAACTACACCGTTCTATAGAGACCCAGTACTTC	CATQLHRSIETQYF
TRBD1	TRBV2	TRBJ1-3	few	TGTGCCAGCAGTGCAGGGGGCTTTGCCACTGGAAACACCATATATTTT	CASSAGGFATGNTIYF
NA	TRBV6-1	TRBJ2-5	few	TGTGCCAGCAGTGATCGTCGTACCCCCTGGGGAGAGACCCAGTACTTC	CASSDRRTPWGETQYF
NA	TRBV20-1	TRBJ2-1	few	TGCAGTGCTAAATACAATGAGCAGTTCTTC	CSAKYNEQFF
TRBD1	TRBV6-4	TRBJ1-2	few	TGTGCCAGCAGCGCGACAGGGACCTATGGCTACACCTTC	CASSATGTYGYTF
TRBD1	TRBV5-1	TRBJ1-6	NA	TGCGCCAGCAGCTTGTTATCGGCCGGACAGGGGGACACTTCACCCCTCCACTTT	CASSLLSAGQGDTSPLHF
TRBD2	TRBV11-2	TRBJ2-3	few	TGTGCCAGCAGCTTAAGGCGGGGGGACACAGATACGCAGTATTTT	CASSLRRGDTDTQYF
NA	TRBV7-2	TRBJ1-2	NA	TGTGCCAGCAGCTTAGCGTCCGGCCGGGGGTCTGGCTACACCTTC	CASSLASGRGSGYTF
NA	TRBV11-3	TRBJ1-1	NA	TGTGCCAGCAGCTTGGTCTCTGAAGCTTTCTTT	CASSLVSEAFF
TRBD1	TRBV10-3	TRBJ1-2	few	TGTGCCATCGGGCCGGGACAGGGCCTTAAATCTTCTGATGGCTACACCTTC	CAIGPGQGLKSSDGYTF
NA	TRBV4-3	TRBJ1-1	NA	TGCGCCAGCAGCCAAGATCGGGGCCTATGGACTGAAGCTTTCTTT	CASSQDRGLWTEAFF
TRBD2	TRBV6-5	TRBJ2-2	NA	TGTGCCAGCAGTAATAGCGGGGGAACCGGGGAGCTGTTTTTT	CASSNSGGTGELFF
TRBD1	TRBV27	TRBJ1-4	many	TGTGCCAGCAGTCCCTCAAGGACAGGCCCCAATGGGGTAAAACTGTTTTTT	CASSPSRTGPNGVKLFF
NA	TRBV12-1	TRBJ2-3	few	TGTGCCAGCAGCCCCGCCGGGCGGGGGACAGATACGCAGTATTTT	CASSPAGRGTDTQYF
TRBD1	TRBV6-6	TRBJ1-5	few	TGTGCCAGCAGAGGGACAGGGGTTGGTCAGCCCCAGCATTTT	CASRGTGVGQPQHF
NA	TRBV6-6	TRBJ1-2	NA	TGTGCCAGCAGACTTTACAGCTCCGGTCGCTACACCTTC	CASRLYSSGRYTF